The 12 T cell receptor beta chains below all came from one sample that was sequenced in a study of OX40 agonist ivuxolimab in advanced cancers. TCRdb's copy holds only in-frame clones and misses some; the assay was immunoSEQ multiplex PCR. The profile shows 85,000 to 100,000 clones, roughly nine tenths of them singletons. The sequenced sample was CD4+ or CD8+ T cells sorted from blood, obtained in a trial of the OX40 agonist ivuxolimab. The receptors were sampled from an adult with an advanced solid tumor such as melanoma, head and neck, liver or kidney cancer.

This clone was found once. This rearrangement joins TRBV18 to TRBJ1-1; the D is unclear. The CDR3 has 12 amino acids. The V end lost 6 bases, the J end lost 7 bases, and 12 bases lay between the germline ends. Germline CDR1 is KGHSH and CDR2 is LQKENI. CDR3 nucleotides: TGTGCCAGCTCCGTGGCCGGGGATGAAGCTTTCTTT. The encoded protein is CASSVAGDEAFF.

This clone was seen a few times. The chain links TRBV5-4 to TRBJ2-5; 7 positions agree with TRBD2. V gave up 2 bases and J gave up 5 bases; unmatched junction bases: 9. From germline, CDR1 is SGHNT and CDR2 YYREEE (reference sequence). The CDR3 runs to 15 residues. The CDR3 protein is CASSLAGRWEETQYF. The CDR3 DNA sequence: TGTGCCAGCAGCTTAGCGGGGAGATGGGAGGAGACCCAGTACTTC. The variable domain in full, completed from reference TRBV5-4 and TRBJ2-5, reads ETGVTQSPTHLIKTRGQQVTLRCSSQSGHNTVSWYQQALGQGPQFIFQYYREEENGRGNFPPRFSGLQFPNYSSELNVNALELDDSALYLCASSLAGRWEETQYFGPGTRLLVL.

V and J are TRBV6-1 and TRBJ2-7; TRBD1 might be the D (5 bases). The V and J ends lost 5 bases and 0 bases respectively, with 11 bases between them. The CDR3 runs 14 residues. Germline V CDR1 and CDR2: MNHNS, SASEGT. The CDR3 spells CASSHLDSSYEQYF. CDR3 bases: TGTGCCAGCAGTCATCTAGACAGCTCCTACGAGCAGTACTTC.

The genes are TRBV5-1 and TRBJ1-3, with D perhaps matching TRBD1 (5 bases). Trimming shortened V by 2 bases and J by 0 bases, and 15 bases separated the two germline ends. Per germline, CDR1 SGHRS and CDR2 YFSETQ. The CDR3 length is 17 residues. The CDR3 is CASSFTGLPSSGNTIYF. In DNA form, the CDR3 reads TGCGCCAGCAGCTTTACGGGACTTCCGTCCTCTGGAAACACCATATATTTT.

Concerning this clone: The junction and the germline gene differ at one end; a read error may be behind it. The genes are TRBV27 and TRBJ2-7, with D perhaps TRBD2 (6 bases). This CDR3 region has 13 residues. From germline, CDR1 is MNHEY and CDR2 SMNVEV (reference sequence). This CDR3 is CVSSSLAPYEQYF. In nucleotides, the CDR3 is TGTGTCAGCAGTTCACTAGCACCCTACGAGCAGTACTTC.

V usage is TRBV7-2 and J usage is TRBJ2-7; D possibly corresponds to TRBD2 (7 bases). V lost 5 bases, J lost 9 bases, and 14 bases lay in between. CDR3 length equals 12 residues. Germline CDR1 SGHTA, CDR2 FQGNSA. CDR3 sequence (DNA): TGTGCCAGCAGCCGAGGGGGGGAATGGCAGTACTTC. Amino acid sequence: CASSRGGEWQYF.

The CDR3 loop reads CASSPPGQGVQPQHF. The CDR3 region has the DNA TGTGCCAGCAGTCCCCCGGGACAGGGAGTTCAGCCCCAGCATTTT. This sequence joins TRBV6-5 and TRBJ1-5; 9 nucleotides match TRBD1. This CDR3 is built from 15 residues. Trimming removed 5 bases from V and 6 bases from J; junction bases left unmatched: 8. Germline CDR1 reads MNHEY; CDR2 reads SVGAGI.

CDR3 residues: CASHLGLSNYGYTF. For the CDR3, the DNA is TGTGCCAGCCATTTAGGACTCTCTAACTATGGCTACACCTTC. V and J are TRBV18 and TRBJ1-2; no firm D call. V lost 8 bases and J lost 0, with 13 bases in between. From germline, CDR1 is KGHSH and CDR2 LQKENI. This CDR3 has 14 residues.

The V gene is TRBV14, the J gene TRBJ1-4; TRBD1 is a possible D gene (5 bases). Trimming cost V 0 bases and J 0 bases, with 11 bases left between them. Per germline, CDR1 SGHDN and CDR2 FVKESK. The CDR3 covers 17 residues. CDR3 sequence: CASSQERGTATNEKLFF. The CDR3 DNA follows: TGTGCCAGCAGCCAAGAAAGGGGAACGGCAACTAATGAAAAACTGTTTTTT.

This chain's CDR3 is CASSPPPGGNEQFF. CDR3 in DNA: TGTGCCAGCTCACCACCGCCGGGAGGCAATGAGCAGTTCTTC. The chain is built from TRBV18 and TRBJ2-1; 7 bases are shared with TRBD2. The CDR3 is 14 amino acids. V shed 0 bases and J 6 bases; nucleotides not matched to a gene: 2. In germline, CDR1 is KGHSH, CDR2 LQKENI. The variable domain in full, completed from reference TRBV18 and TRBJ2-1, reads NAGVMQNPRHLVRRRGQEARLRCSPMKGHSHVYWYRQLPEEGLKFMVYLQKENIIDESGMPKERFSAEFPKEGPSILRIQQVVRGDSAAYFCASSPPPGGNEQFFGPGTRLTVL.

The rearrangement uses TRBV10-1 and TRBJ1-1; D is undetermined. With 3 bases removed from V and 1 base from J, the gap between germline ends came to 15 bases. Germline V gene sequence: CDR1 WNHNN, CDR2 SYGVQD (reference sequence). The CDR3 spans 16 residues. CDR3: CASSDSLHWQNTEAFF. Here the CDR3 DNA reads TGCGCCAGCAGTGACTCCCTGCATTGGCAGAACACTGAAGCTTTCTTT.

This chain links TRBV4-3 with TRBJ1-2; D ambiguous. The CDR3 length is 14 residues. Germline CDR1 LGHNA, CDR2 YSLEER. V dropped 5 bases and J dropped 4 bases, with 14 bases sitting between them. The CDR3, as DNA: TGCGCCAGCAGCACGGAAGGTACTCCCTATGGCTACACCTTC. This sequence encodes CASSTEGTPYGYTF.